The 8 T cell receptor beta chains below were found in one sample sequenced in a study of radiotherapy plus CTLA-4 blockade in lung cancer. Produced via immunoSEQ multiplex PCR; TCRdb's table is partial and in-frame only. This table holds tens of thousands of clones, roughly 83% found once. Material: peripheral blood, obtained from a patient treated with radiotherapy plus ipilimumab. These TCRs come from a human donor with non-small cell lung cancer who had a complete response to radiotherapy plus ipilimumab.

The genes are TRBV7-8 and TRBJ2-1; D ambiguous. With 3 bases removed from V and 5 bases from J, the gap between germline ends came to 8 bases. This CDR3 is built from 13 residues. Germline CDR1 and CDR2: SGHVS and FQNEAQ. CDR3 protein: CASSLFGHNEQFF. CDR3 nucleotides: TGTGCCAGCAGCTTGTTTGGCCACAATGAGCAGTTCTTC.

The chain employs TRBV5-1 and TRBJ2-5; TRBD1 matches at 7 bases. With 1 base clipped from V and 4 bases from J, the junction kept 4 bases outside the gene matches. In germline, CDR1 is SGHRS, CDR2 YFSETQ. This CDR3 is 14 amino acids long. The CDR3 DNA reads TGCGCCAGCAGCTTGTATACAGGGGTAGAGACCCAGTACTTC. This sequence encodes CASSLYTGVETQYF.

The rearrangement uses TRBV4-3 and TRBJ2-1; TRBD2 matches 12 bases. From germline, CDR1 is LGHNA and CDR2 YSLEER. This CDR3 region has 17 residues. Losses at the gene ends were 2 bases for V and 2 bases for J; bases not matched to a gene: 4. CDR3 loop: CASSQTSGGPTYNEQFF. The CDR3 DNA reads as TGCGCCAGCAGCCAAACTAGCGGGGGGCCAACCTACAATGAGCAGTTCTTC.

The V call is TRBV7-2, the J call TRBJ1-1, with no clear D. CDR1 SGHTA and CDR2 FQGNSA come from the germline V gene. The CDR3 is 19 residues long. With 4 bases removed from V and 0 bases from J, the gap between germline ends came to 24 bases. For the CDR3, the DNA is TGTGCCAGCAGCTGGAGGAAGCGGGGTTCGCCGAGAATGAACACTGAAGCTTTCTTT. Its translation: CASSWRKRGSPRMNTEAFF.

This sequence joins TRBV9 and TRBJ2-5; 12 bases match TRBD2. The trim removed 1 base at V and 4 bases at J, leaving 8 bases unmatched. CDR3 size: 17 residues. The germline V gene has CDR1 SGDLS and CDR2 YYNGEE. CDR3 residues: CASSVLAGGLVGETQYF. The DNA of the CDR3 is TGTGCCAGCAGCGTACTAGCGGGGGGGCTAGTGGGAGAGACCCAGTACTTC.

The genes are TRBV5-4 and TRBJ2-3; 10 bases are a match to TRBD2. The CDR3 has 16 amino acids. The germline gives CDR1 SGHNT, CDR2 YYREEE (reference sequence). Unmatched junction bases numbered 11, after V lost 8 bases and J lost 2 bases. CDR3 residues: CASNPGSGGPTDTQYF. The CDR3 DNA sequence: TGTGCCAGTAACCCAGGTAGCGGGGGGCCCACAGATACGCAGTATTTT.

J is TRBJ1-5 and V is TRBV4-1; 8 nucleotides match TRBD1. The CDR3 is made up of 14 amino acids. V shed 6 bases, J shed 3 bases, and the junction held 4 bases outside the gene matches. CDR1 and CDR2 from the germline V gene are MGHRA and YSYEKL. The CDR3, as DNA: TGCGCCAGCAGTTCGCAGGGGGCCAATCAGCCCCAGCATTTT. Translating gives CASSSQGANQPQHF.

The chain employs TRBV9 and TRBJ1-3; D uncertain. V lost 3 bases and J lost 4, with 8 bases in between. The germline V gene has CDR1 SGDLS and CDR2 YYNGEE. CDR3 length: 13 residues. CDR3 amino acids: CASSGGQGNTIYF. The CDR3 nucleotides are TGTGCCAGCAGCGGAGGCCAAGGAAACACCATATATTTT.